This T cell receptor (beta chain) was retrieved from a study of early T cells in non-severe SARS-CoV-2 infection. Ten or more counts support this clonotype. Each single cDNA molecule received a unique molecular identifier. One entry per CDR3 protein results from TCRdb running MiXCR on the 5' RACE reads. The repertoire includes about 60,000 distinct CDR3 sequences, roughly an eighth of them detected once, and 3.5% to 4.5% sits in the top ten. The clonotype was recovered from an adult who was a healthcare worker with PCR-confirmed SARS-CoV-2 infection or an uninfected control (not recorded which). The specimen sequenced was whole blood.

The CDR3 coding sequence is TGTGCCATCAGTGACTTTTCGGTCGAGGACGATGAGCAGTTCTTC. Protein: CAISDFSVEDDEQFF. The chain recombines TRBV10-3 with TRBJ2-1; D remains ambiguous. The CDR3 loop spans 15 amino acids. V lost 3 bases to trimming and J lost 8 bases, with 17 bases between them. Germline CDR1 and CDR2: ENHRY and SYGVKD.